These 20 T cell receptor beta chains originate from one sample sequenced in a study of beta chain bispecific antibodies for T cell cancers. Blood mononuclear cells were expanded for about three days using either OKT3 anti-CD3 antibody or CD3/CD28 beads. TCRdb passed the 5' RACE reads through MiXCR, listing each CDR3 protein once. The profile covers 7,500 to 9,500 distinct CDR3 sequences, with 2% to 2.5% appearing a single time and approximately 70% taken by the ten largest. For these TCRs, the target antigens are not known. General study results and limits: In these mixed samples, most targeted TRBV reads derived from the leukemia cell line.

The sample in question was T cells from a healthy donor cultured with Jurkat leukemia cells, obtained from a culture containing an anti-CD19 bispecific antibody. The source of these receptors is a human donor in good health. Some clones in this sample may be carry-over from other donors' samples.

This clonotype was counted at least ten times. The chain employs TRBV5-1 and TRBJ1-5; D call uncertain. V lost 0 bases and J lost 1, with 8 bases in between. The CDR3 consists of 15 residues. Germline V gene lookup returns CDR1 SGHRS and CDR2 YFSETQ. DNA for the CDR3: TGCGCCAGCAGCTTGGCCGGATCCAGCAATCAGCCCCAGCATTTT. The encoded protein is CASSLAGSSNQPQHF.

CDR3 in amino acids: CASSYRLSGTGYEQYF. The CDR3 DNA reads as TGTGCCAGCAGCTATCGCCTATCCGGGACAGGCTACGAGCAGTACTTC. This chain joins TRBV13 and TRBJ2-7; 8 positions match TRBD1. The CDR3 has 16 residues. The ends lost 4 bases at V and 3 bases at J; junction bases unmatched: 11. Looked up from germline, CDR1 is PRHDT and CDR2 is FYEKMQ (reference sequence). The variable domain in full, with the rest retrieved from reference TRBV13 and TRBJ2-7, is AAGVIQSPRHLIKEKRETATLKCYPIPRHDTVYWYQQGPGQDPQFLISFYEKMQSDKGSIPDRFSAQQFSDYHSELNMSSLELGDSALYFCASSYRLSGTGYEQYFGPGTRLTVT.

In this sample, this clonotype turned up many times. The V and J genes are TRBV9 and TRBJ2-5; unclear D gene. This CDR3 has 17 amino acids. Trimming pared 0 bases from V and 2 bases from J, leaving 17 bases between. The germline CDR1 and CDR2 sequences are SGDLS and YYNGEE. The CDR3 region is CASSVATGNWLQETQYF. CDR3 nucleotide sequence: TGTGCCAGCAGCGTAGCTACGGGTAACTGGTTACAAGAGACCCAGTACTTC. The full variable domain, in which reference TRBV9 and TRBJ2-5 provide the parts outside the CDR3, is DSGVTQTPKHLITATGQRVTLRCSPRSGDLSVYWYQQSLDQGLQFLIQYYNGEERAKGNILERFSAQQFPDLHSELNLSSLELGDSALYFCASSVATGNWLQETQYFGPGTRLLVL.

This clonotype was picked up many times. This chain links TRBV27 with TRBJ1-5; D is unresolved. This CDR3 region has 14 residues. Trimming pared 0 bases from V and 1 base from J, leaving 4 bases between. Germline lookup yields CDR1 MNHEY and CDR2 SMNVEV (reference sequence). In DNA, the CDR3 is TGTGCCAGCAGTTTATCGACAAGCAATCAGCCCCAGCATTTT. This sequence encodes CASSLSTSNQPQHF.

This clonotype was recorded many times. This rearrangement joins TRBV10-1 to TRBJ1-4; D ambiguous. With 0 bases removed from V and 8 bases from J, the gap between germline ends came to 13 bases. Germline V gene data show CDR1 as WNHNN and CDR2 as SYGVQD (reference sequence). This CDR3 has 15 amino acids. CDR3: CASSESGVVGEKLFF. For the CDR3, the DNA is TGCGCCAGCAGTGAGTCAGGAGTCGTCGGGGAAAAACTGTTTTTT.

This clonotype was picked up many times. The CDR3 region has the DNA TGTGCCAGCAGCACAGAGGGCAGGCTAGGCAACAATGAGCAGTTCTTC. Its translation is CASSTEGRLGNNEQFF. This chain joins TRBV7-6 and TRBJ2-1, with TRBD2 as a possible D gene (5 bases). CDR3 length equals 16 residues. The V end lost 5 bases, the J end lost 5 bases, and 19 bases lay between the germline ends. From germline, CDR1 is SGHVS and CDR2 FNYEAQ.

This clonotype was seen ten or more times. The chain uses TRBV20-1 and TRBJ2-2; 10 bases fit TRBD2. J gave up 4 bases and V 2 bases, and 4 bases lay outside the gene matches. Germline V gives CDR1 DFQATT, CDR2 SNEGSKA (reference sequence). The CDR3 consists of 15 residues. The CDR3 sequence: CSARTLAGSTGELFF. The CDR3 coding sequence is TGCAGTGCTAGAACACTAGCGGGGTCCACCGGGGAGCTGTTTTTT.

By proportion, this clonotype is medium-sized. The rearrangement links TRBV11-2 to TRBJ2-1, with a possible D match to TRBD1 (6 bases). Germline-derived CDR1 and CDR2 are SGHAT and FQNNGV. Trimming left V 1 base short and J 8 bases short, with 21 bases between. The CDR3 contains 17 residues. The CDR3 nucleotides read TGTGCCAGCAGCTTAGGGCAGGGGAGTCCGTCGGAGGATGAGCAGTTCTTC. This encodes CASSLGQGSPSEDEQFF.

This clonotype was detected a few times. The chain uses TRBV6-1 and TRBJ2-7, with D perhaps given as TRBD1 or TRBD2 (5 bases each). V shed 2 bases and J shed 1 base, with 9 bases lying between them. The CDR3 consists of 14 residues. Germline V gene data show CDR1 as MNHNS and CDR2 as SASEGT. The CDR3 spells CASSELGGSYEQYF. The CDR3 DNA is TGTGCCAGCAGTGAACTTGGGGGATCCTACGAGCAGTACTTC.

This clonotype occurred many times. V is TRBV5-6 and J is TRBJ1-1, with 8 positions matching TRBD1. This CDR3 is built from 14 residues. Germline CDR1 is SGHDT and CDR2 is YYEEEE. J lost 4 bases, V lost 1 base, and 3 bases had no gene match. The CDR3 protein is CASSLTGGITEAFF. In nucleotides, the CDR3 is TGTGCCAGCAGCTTGACAGGGGGGATCACTGAAGCTTTCTTT.

With regard to this clonotype: A clone one base away is much larger, so this may be a read error. The chain links TRBV27 to TRBJ1-5; D is undetermined. Per the germline V gene, CDR1 is MNHEY and CDR2 is SMNVEV (reference sequence). The germline V and J ends were trimmed by 1 base and 4 bases, with 11 bases remaining between them. The CDR3 runs to 15 residues. For the CDR3, the DNA is TGTGCCAGCAGTTTATTTGTTGAGGAAAATCAGCCCCAGCATTTT. Protein sequence: CASSLFVEENQPQHF.

The V and J genes are TRBV19 and TRBJ2-2, with D perhaps being TRBD1 or TRBD2 (5 bases each). The CDR3 has 14 residues. Germline V gene sequence: CDR1 LNHDA, CDR2 SQIVND (reference sequence). Trimming pared 5 bases from V and 8 bases from J, leaving 15 bases between. As DNA, the CDR3 is TGTGCCAGTAGTCAAGGGGAGACAGTTGGGGAGCTGTTTTTT. Translating gives CASSQGETVGELFF.

The rearrangement joins TRBV5-1 to TRBJ2-1; 7 bases agree with TRBD2. CDR1 and CDR2 (germline): SGHRS, YFSETQ. V trimming: 5 bases; J trimming: 13 bases; junction bases outside the gene matches: 6. This CDR3 contains 11 residues. The CDR3 nucleotides are TGCGCCAGCAGAGGCTCGGGACTACAGTTCTTC. Amino acids: CASRGSGLQFF.

This clonotype appeared many times. This sequence joins TRBV20-1 and TRBJ1-2; D is unresolved. V lost 1 base, J lost 0 bases, and 12 bases lay in between. The CDR3 consists of 15 residues. In germline, CDR1 is DFQATT, CDR2 SNEGSKA (reference sequence). CDR3 amino acids: CSARGKQRTNYGYTF. The CDR3 DNA sequence: TGCAGTGCTAGAGGCAAACAGCGTACTAACTATGGCTACACCTTC.

This clonotype was detected many times. V and J are TRBV20-1 and TRBJ2-1; D remains unclear. CDR3 size: 14 residues. V was shortened by 5 bases and J by 5 bases, with 16 bases between the two germline ends. Germline CDR1 DFQATT, CDR2 SNEGSKA (reference sequence). CDR3 DNA sequence: TGCAGTGCTCTCACCCCTAGAGGCAACAATGAGCAGTTCTTC. This gives the protein CSALTPRGNNEQFF.

This clonotype has ten or more counts. CDR3 nucleotide sequence: TGTGCCAGCAGGGCCCAGGGGGCCGGCACCGGGGAGCTGTTTTTT. Its translation: CASRAQGAGTGELFF. The rearrangement joins TRBV2 to TRBJ2-2, with 8 bases identical to TRBD1. V shed 6 bases and J 4 bases; nucleotides not matched to a gene: 7. Per the germline V gene, CDR1 is SNHLY and CDR2 is FYNNEI. The CDR3 spans 15 residues.

This CDR3 is CASTDAGNTDTQYF. The CDR3 DNA follows: TGTGCCAGTACCGACGCAGGGAACACAGATACGCAGTATTTT. The chain links TRBV19 to TRBJ2-3; perhaps TRBD1 as D (5 bases). V lost 7 bases and J 2 bases, leaving 13 bases between the germline ends. In germline, CDR1 is LNHDA, CDR2 SQIVND (reference sequence). CDR3 length: 14 amino acids.

In this sample, this clonotype turned up many times. The V and J genes are TRBV10-3 and TRBJ1-1; D is perhaps TRBD1 (5 bases). The V gene lost 2 bases and the J gene lost 1 base, with 8 bases spanning the gap. The germline V gene encodes CDR1 ENHRY and CDR2 SYGVKD. The CDR3 consists of 14 residues. This CDR3 is CAISEGTGNTEAFF. Here the CDR3 DNA reads TGTGCCATCAGTGAGGGAACAGGGAACACTGAAGCTTTCTTT.

This clonotype has ten or more counts. The CDR3 spells CSARGVDSPGGELFF. Here the CDR3 DNA reads TGCAGTGCTAGGGGAGTCGACAGTCCCGGCGGGGAGCTGTTTTTT. J is TRBJ2-2 and V is TRBV20-1; D possibly matches TRBD1 or TRBD2 (5 bases each). The CDR3 runs 15 residues. The V end was cut by 3 bases, the J end by 7 bases, with 18 bases between. Germline V gives CDR1 DFQATT, CDR2 SNEGSKA (reference sequence).

This clonotype was seen at least ten times. The rearrangement joins TRBV27 to TRBJ2-2; perhaps TRBD1 as D (6 bases). Germline-derived CDR1 and CDR2 are MNHEY and SMNVEV (reference sequence). The CDR3 spans 13 residues. Deletions cut 6 bases from V and 6 bases from J, with 11 bases between. The CDR3 region is CASRTQGPGELFF. CDR3 DNA: TGTGCCAGCAGAACCCAGGGGCCCGGGGAGCTGTTTTTT.